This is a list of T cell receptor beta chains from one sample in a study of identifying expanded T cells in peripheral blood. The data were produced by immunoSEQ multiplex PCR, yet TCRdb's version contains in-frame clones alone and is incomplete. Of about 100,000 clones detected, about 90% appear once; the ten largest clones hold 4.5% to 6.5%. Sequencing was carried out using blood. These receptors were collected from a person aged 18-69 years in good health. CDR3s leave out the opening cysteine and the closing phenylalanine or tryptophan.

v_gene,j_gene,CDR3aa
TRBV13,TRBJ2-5,ASSAGEGRPEETQY
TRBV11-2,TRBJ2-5,ASSLKDGPETQY
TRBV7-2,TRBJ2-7,ASSLGQSGEQY
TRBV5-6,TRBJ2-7,ASSGTGGALAYEQY
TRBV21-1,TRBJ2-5,ASSSVTLQETQY
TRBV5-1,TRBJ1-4,ASSLWGGNVAEEKLF
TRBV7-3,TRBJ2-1,ASSLRYSPEQF
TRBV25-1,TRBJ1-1,ASTWNTEAF
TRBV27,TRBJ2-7,ASRPSERHYEQY
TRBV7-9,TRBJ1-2,ASNPGGQSNYGYT
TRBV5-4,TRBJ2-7,ASSPGTSSWDEQY
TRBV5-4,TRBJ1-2,ASSLEGQGVHFGYT
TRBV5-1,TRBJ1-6,ASSPDSGQSSYNSPLH
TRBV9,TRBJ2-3,ASSVGTTGWDDTQY
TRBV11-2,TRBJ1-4,ASSLMGGVGEKLF
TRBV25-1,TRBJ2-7,ASSGGLVEQY
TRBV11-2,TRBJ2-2,ASSLGRGTGELF